This T cell receptor (beta chain) was retrieved from a study of T-cell reconstitution after alpha-beta-depleted transplantation in children. This clonotype was counted a few times. Unique molecular identifiers were incorporated when the TCRbeta library was constructed. TCRdb ran MiXCR on the PCR reads and lists one entry per CDR3 protein. The data contain approximately 520,000 distinct CDR3 sequences, over 25% of them singletons. Trimming took off 2 bases at V and 5 bases at J, with 9 bases between the two ends. Germline CDR1 SEHNR, CDR2 FQNEAQ (reference sequence). The CDR3 is 13 residues long. The TCR was taken from a human donor who donated a stem cell graft to a child with aplastic anemia. Sequencing was performed on PBMCs from the stem cell graft donor, taken from the stem cell graft. This chain links TRBV7-9 with TRBJ1-2; D might be TRBD1 (5 bases). This CDR3 is CASSLSWGYGYTF. CDR3 DNA: TGTGCCAGCAGCTTATCATGGGGGTATGGCTACACCTTC.